This T cell receptor beta chain is from a study of cytomegalovirus exposure and HLA in healthy donors. Notes on the study in general: In a later analysis, TCR beta V- and J-gene trimming was associated with a missense DCLRE1C variant.

CDR3 size: 15 residues. Between the trimmed V and J ends, which lost 4 bases and 5 bases, there was a span of 17 bases. CDR1 and CDR2 (germline): MDHEN, SYDVKM. Comments on this clone: Its target is unknown.

With 60 Vbeta and 13 Jbeta primers, the PCR was carried out. Produced via immunoSEQ multiplex PCR; TCRdb's table is partial and in-frame only. The sample has around 130,000 clones; around four fifths are singletons. Sequenced: PBMCs. This clonotype was sampled from a man aged 25-45 years in good health and CMV-seronegative. The genes are TRBV28 and TRBJ1-2; tentatively, D is TRBD1 (5 bases). CDR3 sequence: CASSSVGGISYGYTF. The CDR3 DNA reads TGTGCCAGCAGTTCCGTGGGGGGGATCTCGTATGGCTACACCTTC.